This T cell receptor beta chain was obtained from a study of blood T cells in healthy people across ages. Combining a sample-barcoded 5' primer with a J-beta primer mix, a second PCR ran for roughly 6 to 12 cycles. From the 5' RACE reads, TCRdb called clonotypes with MiXCR, one entry per CDR3 protein. The data show 450,000 to 600,000 distinct CDR3 sequences, about a quarter seen once. Trimming pared 3 bases from V and 1 base from J, leaving 16 bases between. The germline gives CDR1 SGHRS, CDR2 YFSETQ. The CDR3 sequence is 16 residues long. This sample was shared with a second study, whose subject was T cells of mothers and their children.

The TCR originated in a boy aged 2-9 years in good health. The chain has TRBV5-1 and TRBJ1-1; D perhaps matches TRBD1 (6 bases). Material for sequencing was blood. The CDR3 protein is CASSYRSAGANTEAFF. The CDR3 nucleotides are TGCGCCAGCAGCTATCGTTCGGCGGGGGCGAACACTGAAGCTTTCTTT.